This T cell receptor beta chain is from a study of memory CD4+ T cells and cytomegalovirus serostatus. The sort gate was single viable CD3+CD4+CD8-CD45RO+ cells for memory CD4+ T cells. The assay was immunoSEQ multiplex PCR, and TCRdb's table has in-frame clones only and misses some. The data contain about 60,000 clones, approximately 77% of them singletons. Study findings and constraints: CD4+ memory repertoires contained about two fifths of the roughly 150 reported CMV TCRbeta sequences. Repertoires predicted CMV serostatus with median bootstrapped AUC of approximately 0.94.

With respect to this clone: What it recognizes is unknown.

The TCR was taken from an adult in good health and CMV-seronegative. Material for sequencing was memory CD4+ T cells from blood.

In nucleotides, the CDR3 is TGTGCCAGCAGTAACTACAACTACGAGCAGTACTTC. Its translation is CASSNYNYEQYF. The chain is built from TRBV28 and TRBJ2-7; no definite D call. Germline CDR1 reads MDHEN; CDR2 reads SYDVKM. V was cut by 5 bases and J by 3 bases, with 8 bases left in between. CDR3 length: 12 amino acids.